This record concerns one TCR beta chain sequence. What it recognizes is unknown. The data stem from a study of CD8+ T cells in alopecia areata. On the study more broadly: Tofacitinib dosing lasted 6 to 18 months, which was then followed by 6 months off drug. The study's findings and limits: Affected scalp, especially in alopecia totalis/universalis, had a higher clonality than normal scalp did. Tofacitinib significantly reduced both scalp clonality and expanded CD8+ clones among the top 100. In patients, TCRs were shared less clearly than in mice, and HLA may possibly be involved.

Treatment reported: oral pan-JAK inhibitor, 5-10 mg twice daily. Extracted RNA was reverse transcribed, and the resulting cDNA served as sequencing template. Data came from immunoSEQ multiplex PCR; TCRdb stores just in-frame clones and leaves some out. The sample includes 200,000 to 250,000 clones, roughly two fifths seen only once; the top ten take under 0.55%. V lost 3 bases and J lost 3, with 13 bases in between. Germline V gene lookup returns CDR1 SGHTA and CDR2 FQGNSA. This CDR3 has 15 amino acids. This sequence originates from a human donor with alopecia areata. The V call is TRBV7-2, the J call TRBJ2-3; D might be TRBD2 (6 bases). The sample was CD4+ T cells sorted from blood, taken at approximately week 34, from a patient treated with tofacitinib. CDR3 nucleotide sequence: TGTGCCAGCAGCTTGGTCGCACTAGCAACAGATACGCAGTATTTT. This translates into CASSLVALATDTQYF.